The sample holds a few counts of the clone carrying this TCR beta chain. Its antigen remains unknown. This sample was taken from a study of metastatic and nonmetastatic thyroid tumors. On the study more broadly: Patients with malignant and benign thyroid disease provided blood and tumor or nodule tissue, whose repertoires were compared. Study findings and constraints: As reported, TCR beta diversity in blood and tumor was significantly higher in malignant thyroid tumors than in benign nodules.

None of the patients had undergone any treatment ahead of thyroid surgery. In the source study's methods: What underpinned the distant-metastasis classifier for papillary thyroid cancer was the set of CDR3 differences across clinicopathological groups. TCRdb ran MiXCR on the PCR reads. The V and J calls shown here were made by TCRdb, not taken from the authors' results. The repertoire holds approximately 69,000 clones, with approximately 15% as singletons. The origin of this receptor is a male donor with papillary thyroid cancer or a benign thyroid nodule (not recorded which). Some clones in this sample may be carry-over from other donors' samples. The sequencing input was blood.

The CDR3 sequence is CASTKRQGAGETQYF. The CDR3 nucleotides are TGTGCCAGCACAAAGAGACAGGGGGCTGGGGAGACCCAGTACTTC. The V and J genes are TRBV27 and TRBJ2-5, with TRBD1 matching over 10 bases. Germline V CDR1 and CDR2: MNHEY, SMNVEV (reference sequence). The V segment lost 7 bases and the J segment 5 bases; nucleotides outside the gene matches: 10. The length of the CDR3 is 15 residues.